This paragraph covers one T cell receptor (beta chain) sequence. The antigen is undetermined. The data belong to a study of cytomegalovirus exposure and HLA in healthy donors. Broader study findings: In vitro assays verified that a few CMV-associated chains recognized CMV antigens specifically.

PCR used 60 Vbeta primers and 13 Jbeta primers. The method was immunoSEQ multiplex PCR; TCRdb's version includes in-frame clones alone and lacks a portion of them. Counted here are 150,000 to 200,000 clones, around 77% occurring once; the ten biggest clones make up approximately 2.2%. Germline loops: CDR1 SGHAT, CDR2 FQNNGV. Trimming removed 11 bases at V and 5 bases at J, with 28 bases between. This CDR3 region has 17 residues. The source is a woman aged 25 to 39 in good health and CMV-seropositive. The J gene is TRBJ1-3, the V gene TRBV11-2, with D perhaps matching TRBD1 (6 bases). Sequenced material: PBMCs. The CDR3 reads CAARGISGPRSRNTIYF. The CDR3 bases are TGTGCCGCCAGGGGCATTTCAGGCCCAAGATCGAGAAACACCATATATTTT.